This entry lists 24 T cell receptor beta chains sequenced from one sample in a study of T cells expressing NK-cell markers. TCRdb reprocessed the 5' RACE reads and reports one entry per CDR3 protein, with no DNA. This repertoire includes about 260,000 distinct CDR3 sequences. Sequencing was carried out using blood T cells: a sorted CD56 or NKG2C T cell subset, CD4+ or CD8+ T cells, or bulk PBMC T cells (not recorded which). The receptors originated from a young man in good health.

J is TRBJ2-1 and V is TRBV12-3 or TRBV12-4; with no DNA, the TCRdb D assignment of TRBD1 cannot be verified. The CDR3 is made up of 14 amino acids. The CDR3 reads CASSQGWGAGEQFF.

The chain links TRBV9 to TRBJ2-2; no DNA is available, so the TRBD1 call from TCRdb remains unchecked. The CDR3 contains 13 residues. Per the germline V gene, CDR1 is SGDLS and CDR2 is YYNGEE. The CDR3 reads CASSPQGAGELFF.

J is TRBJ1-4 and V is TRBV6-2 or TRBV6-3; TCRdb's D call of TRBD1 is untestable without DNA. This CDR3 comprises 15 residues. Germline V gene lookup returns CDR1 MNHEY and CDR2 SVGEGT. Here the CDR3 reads CASRPTGDINEKLFF.

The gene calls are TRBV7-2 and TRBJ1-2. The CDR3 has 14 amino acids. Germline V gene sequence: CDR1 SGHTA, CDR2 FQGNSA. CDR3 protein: CASSSGMFDYGYTF.

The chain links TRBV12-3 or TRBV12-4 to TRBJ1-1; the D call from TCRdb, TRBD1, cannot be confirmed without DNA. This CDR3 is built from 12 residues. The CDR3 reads CASSFRGREAFF.

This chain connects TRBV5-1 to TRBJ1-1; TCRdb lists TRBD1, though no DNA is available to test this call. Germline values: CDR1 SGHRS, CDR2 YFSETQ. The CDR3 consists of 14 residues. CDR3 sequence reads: CASSPNGQGVEAFF.

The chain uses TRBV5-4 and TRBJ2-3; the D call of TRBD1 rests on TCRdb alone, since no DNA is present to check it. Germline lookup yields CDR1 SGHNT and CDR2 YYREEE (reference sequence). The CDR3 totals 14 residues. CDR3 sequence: CASSPTGDTDTQYF.

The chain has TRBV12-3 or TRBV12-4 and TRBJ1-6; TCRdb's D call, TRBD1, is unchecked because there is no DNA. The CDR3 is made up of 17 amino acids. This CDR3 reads CASSTSLGQGGNSPLHF.

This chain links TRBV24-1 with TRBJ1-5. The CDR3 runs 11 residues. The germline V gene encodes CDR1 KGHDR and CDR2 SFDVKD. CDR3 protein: CATPLGKPQHF.

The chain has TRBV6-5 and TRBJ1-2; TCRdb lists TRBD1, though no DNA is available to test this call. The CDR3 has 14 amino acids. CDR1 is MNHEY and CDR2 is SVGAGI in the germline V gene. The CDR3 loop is CASSYGQGGMGYTF.

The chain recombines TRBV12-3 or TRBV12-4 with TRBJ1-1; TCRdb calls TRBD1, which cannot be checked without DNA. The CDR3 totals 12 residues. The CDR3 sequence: CASSQQAAEAFF.

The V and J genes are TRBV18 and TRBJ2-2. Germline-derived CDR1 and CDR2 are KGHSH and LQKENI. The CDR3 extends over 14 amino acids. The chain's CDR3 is CASSLDRNTGELFF.

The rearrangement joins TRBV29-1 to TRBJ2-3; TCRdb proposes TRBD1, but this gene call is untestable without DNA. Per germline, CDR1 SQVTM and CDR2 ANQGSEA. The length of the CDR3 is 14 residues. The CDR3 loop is CSGGQTALTDTQYF.

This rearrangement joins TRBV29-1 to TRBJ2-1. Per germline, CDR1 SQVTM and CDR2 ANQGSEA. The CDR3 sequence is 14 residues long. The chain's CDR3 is CSVGGQIVDNEQFF.

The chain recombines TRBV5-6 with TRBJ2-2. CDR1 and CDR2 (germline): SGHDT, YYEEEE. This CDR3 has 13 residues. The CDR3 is CASSRQTAGELFF.

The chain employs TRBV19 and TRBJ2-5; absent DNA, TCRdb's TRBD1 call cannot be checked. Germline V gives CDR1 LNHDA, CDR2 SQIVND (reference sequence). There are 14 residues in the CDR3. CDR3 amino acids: CASSMRGRQETQYF.

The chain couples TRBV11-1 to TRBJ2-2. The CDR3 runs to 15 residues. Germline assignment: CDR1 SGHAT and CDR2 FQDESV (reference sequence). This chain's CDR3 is CASSLRGYGTGELFF.

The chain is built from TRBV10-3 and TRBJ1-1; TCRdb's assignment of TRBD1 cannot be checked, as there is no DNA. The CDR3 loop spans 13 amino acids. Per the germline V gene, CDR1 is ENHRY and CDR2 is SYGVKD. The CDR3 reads CAISAPGGFGAFF.

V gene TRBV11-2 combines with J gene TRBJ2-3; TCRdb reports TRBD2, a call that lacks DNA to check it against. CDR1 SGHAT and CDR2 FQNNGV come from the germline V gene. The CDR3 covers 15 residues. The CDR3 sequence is CASSATSGIATTQYF.

CDR3 sequence: CAISERGGNSNQPQHF. The chain has TRBV10-3 and TRBJ1-5; with no DNA, the TCRdb D assignment of TRBD1 cannot be verified. CDR1 is ENHRY, CDR2 SYGVKD, per germline. The CDR3 covers 16 residues.

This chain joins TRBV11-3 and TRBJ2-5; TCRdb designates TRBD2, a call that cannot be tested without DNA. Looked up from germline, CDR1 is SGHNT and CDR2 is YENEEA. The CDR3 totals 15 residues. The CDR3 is CASSRTSGGLGTQYF.

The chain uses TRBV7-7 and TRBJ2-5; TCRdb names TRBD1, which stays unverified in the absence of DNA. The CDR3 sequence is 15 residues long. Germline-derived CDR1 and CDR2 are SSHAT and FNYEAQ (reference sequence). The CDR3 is CASSTWSGGQETQYF.

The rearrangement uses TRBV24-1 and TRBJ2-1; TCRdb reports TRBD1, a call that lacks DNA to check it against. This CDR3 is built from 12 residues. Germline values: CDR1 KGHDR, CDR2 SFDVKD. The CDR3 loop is CATRSQGNEQFF.

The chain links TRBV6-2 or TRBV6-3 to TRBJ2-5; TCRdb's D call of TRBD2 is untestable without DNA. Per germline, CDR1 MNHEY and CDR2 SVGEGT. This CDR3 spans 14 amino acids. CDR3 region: CASSEPGPEKTQYF.